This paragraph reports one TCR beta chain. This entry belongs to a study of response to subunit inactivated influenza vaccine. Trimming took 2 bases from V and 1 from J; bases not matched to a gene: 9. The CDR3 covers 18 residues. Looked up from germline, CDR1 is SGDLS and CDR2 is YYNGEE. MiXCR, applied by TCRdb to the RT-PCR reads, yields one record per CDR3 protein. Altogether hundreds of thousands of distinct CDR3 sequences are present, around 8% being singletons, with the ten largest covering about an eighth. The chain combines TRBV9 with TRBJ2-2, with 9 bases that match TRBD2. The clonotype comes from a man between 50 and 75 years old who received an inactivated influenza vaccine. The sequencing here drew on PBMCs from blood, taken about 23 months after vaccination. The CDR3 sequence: CASSVRSAGGRNTGELFF. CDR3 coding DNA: TGTGCCAGCAGCGTCCGTAGTGCGGGAGGGCGGAACACCGGGGAGCTGTTTTTT.